The 20 T cell receptor beta chains in this list originate from one sample, sequenced in a study of regulatory T cells in long-lasting Graves disease. Time point: persistent/refractory GD, antithyroid drugs over 5 years with positive TRAb. RNA isolated from PBMCs was used to make the TCR library. TCR beta libraries were built with iRepertoire HTBI primers and Arm-PCR of CDR3 regions. TCRdb re-called the multiplex PCR reads through MiXCR, storing one row per CDR3 protein. The data show 400,000 to 600,000 distinct CDR3 sequences, with about 22% seen just once and roughly 7.7% held by the top ten. Here the sequenced sample was peripheral blood mononuclear cells (PBMCs), taken when the disease was refractory, from a patient treated with antithyroid drugs. Source of these receptors: a female donor with Graves disease.

The chain carries TRBV28 and TRBJ2-1; TRBD2 matches 7 bases. Germline V gives CDR1 MDHEN, CDR2 SYDVKM. V was pared by 8 bases and J by 0 bases, with 7 bases of the junction left unmatched. This CDR3 has 15 amino acids. The CDR3 protein is CASSERGLSYNEQFF. Here the CDR3 DNA reads TGTGCCAGCTCTGAGCGGGGTCTCTCCTACAATGAGCAGTTCTTC.

This clonotype was counted many times. The V call is TRBV6-2 or TRBV6-3, the J call TRBJ2-7; D call uncertain. The CDR3 runs to 13 residues. Germline V gene sequence: CDR1 MNHEY, CDR2 SVGEGT. Trimming cost V 7 bases and J 5 bases, with 15 bases left between them. In DNA, the CDR3 is TGTGCCAGCAAGGCTGGCAGCACCCACGAGCAGTACTTC. The encoded protein is CASKAGSTHEQYF.

This clonotype was observed a few times. The chain recombines TRBV7-9 with TRBJ1-1; D gene unclear. From germline, CDR1 is SEHNR and CDR2 FQNEAQ (reference sequence). Trimming took off 5 bases at V and 5 bases at J, with 12 bases between the two ends. This CDR3 has 13 amino acids. CDR3 DNA sequence: TGTGCCAGCAGCCCTGTAACGGGTACTGAAGCTTTCTTT. Translation gives CASSPVTGTEAFF. The complete variable domain, with remaining parts taken from reference TRBV7-9 and TRBJ1-1, reads DTGVSQNPRHKITKRGQNVTFRCDPISEHNRLYWYRQTLGQGPEFLTYFQNEAQLEKSRLLSDRFSAERPKGSFSTLEIQRTEQGDSAMYLCASSPVTGTEAFFGQGTRLTVV.

The chain uses TRBV4-1 and TRBJ2-5, with 9 positions matching TRBD2. CDR1 and CDR2 from the germline V gene are MGHRA and YSYEKL. J gave up 3 bases and V 2 bases, and 10 bases lay outside the gene matches. The CDR3 has 17 amino acids. The CDR3 sequence: CASSQPPGLAVEETQYF. In DNA form, the CDR3 reads TGCGCCAGCAGCCAACCTCCGGGACTAGCCGTTGAAGAGACCCAGTACTTC.

This clonotype was counted ten times or more. The chain links TRBV6-1 to TRBJ1-5; D is unresolved. V was trimmed by 5 bases and J by 0 bases, leaving 14 bases between them. The CDR3 sequence is 16 residues long. Germline values: CDR1 MNHNS, CDR2 SASEGT. The CDR3 DNA sequence: TGTGCCAGCAGTCCGCCATCGGAGTTTAGCAATCAGCCCCAGCATTTT. It is translated as CASSPPSEFSNQPQHF.

In its sample, this clonotype was seen a few times. In DNA form, the CDR3 reads TGCAGTGCATCAGATCCGCGGGAGGGCTCAGATACGCAGTATTTT. Translation gives CSASDPREGSDTQYF. V and J are TRBV20-1 and TRBJ2-3; TRBD2 aligns across 9 bases. The CDR3 contains 15 residues. V trimming: 6 bases; J trimming: 4 bases; junction bases outside the gene matches: 11. Germline V gene lookup returns CDR1 DFQATT and CDR2 SNEGSKA (reference sequence).

This clonotype was recorded a few times. The rearrangement joins TRBV7-2 to TRBJ2-2; no clear D. Germline lookup yields CDR1 SGHTA and CDR2 FQGNSA. The ends were cut back, 5 bases at V and 1 base at J, with 8 bases in the middle. The CDR3 totals 14 residues. CDR3 region: CASSRLMNTGELFF. CDR3 bases: TGTGCCAGCAGCAGACTGATGAACACCGGGGAGCTGTTTTTT.

This clonotype came up a few times. The CDR3 here is CASSNPEGSENEQYF. The CDR3 coding sequence is TGTGCCAGCAGCAACCCCGAGGGGTCAGAAAACGAGCAGTACTTC. The V and J genes are TRBV6-1 and TRBJ2-7; perhaps D is TRBD1 or TRBD2 (5 bases each). This CDR3 contains 15 residues. The V gene lost 6 bases and the J gene lost 5 bases, with 20 bases spanning the gap. Germline assignment: CDR1 MNHNS and CDR2 SASEGT.

CDR3: CATSSRTPGAGELFF. The CDR3 DNA is TGTGCCACCAGCAGCAGGACACCCGGCGCCGGGGAGCTGTTTTTT. The chain employs TRBV15 and TRBJ2-2, with D tentatively TRBD1 (5 bases). Germline CDR1 is LNHNV and CDR2 is YYDKDF (reference sequence). V was trimmed by 3 bases and J by 6 bases, leaving 14 bases between them. There are 15 residues in the CDR3.

The CDR3 DNA reads as TGTGCCAGCAGTTACCCGGACAGGGCGGAGGAAAAACTGTTTTTT. Amino acid sequence: CASSYPDRAEEKLFF. The chain carries TRBV6-5 and TRBJ1-4; 8 bases line up with TRBD1. The V gene's germline CDR1 is MNHEY and CDR2 SVGAGI. The CDR3 is made up of 15 amino acids. J gave up 8 bases and V 2 bases, and 7 bases lay outside the gene matches.

In its sample, this clonotype was seen a few times. The V gene is TRBV28, the J gene TRBJ2-2, with 8 bases identical to TRBD1. V trimming: 4 bases; J trimming: 5 bases; junction bases outside the gene matches: 6. The CDR3 consists of 15 residues. CDR1 and CDR2 (germline): MDHEN, SYDVKM. The DNA of the CDR3 is TGTGCCAGCAGTTCCCCCCGGACAGGGACCGGGGAGCTGTTTTTT. It yields the protein CASSSPRTGTGELFF.

This clonotype was seen many times. The rearrangement uses TRBV29-1 and TRBJ1-1; 8 nucleotides align to TRBD1. The CDR3 contains 13 residues. Germline V CDR1 and CDR2: SQVTM, ANQGSEA. V shed 7 bases and J 9 bases; nucleotides not matched to a gene: 13. This CDR3 is CSGDLTGTGKAFF. DNA for the CDR3: TGCAGCGGGGATTTGACAGGGACAGGAAAAGCTTTCTTT.

Worth noting for this clonotype: A much larger clone lies a single base off, so this may be a read error. The V call is TRBV27, the J call TRBJ2-7, with D uncertain. The CDR3 contains 14 residues. Looked up from germline, CDR1 is MNHEY and CDR2 is SMNVEV (reference sequence). The CDR3 DNA sequence: TGTGTCAGCAGTTTACGTGGGGTTCAGTACGAGCAGTACTTC. Its protein is CVSSLRGVQYEQYF.

This chain links TRBV20-1 with TRBJ2-7, with TRBD1 matching over 9 bases. Germline trimming cut 0 bases from V and 6 bases from J; bases unmatched to any gene: 15. This CDR3 has 17 amino acids. Germline V gives CDR1 DFQATT, CDR2 SNEGSKA (reference sequence). The CDR3 sequence: CSARDHGGQGQSFEQYF. The CDR3 DNA follows: TGCAGTGCTAGAGATCATGGGGGACAGGGCCAAAGTTTCGAGCAGTACTTC.

This clonotype was seen repeatedly, ten times or more. DNA for the CDR3: TGTGCCAGCAGCCCGACTAGCGGGAGGGCAGGTGAGCAGTTCTTC. This gives the protein CASSPTSGRAGEQFF. This sequence joins TRBV11-2 and TRBJ2-1; TRBD2 matches 14 bases. The length of the CDR3 is 15 residues. The germline V gene encodes CDR1 SGHAT and CDR2 FQNNGV. The V segment lost 5 bases and the J segment 9 bases; nucleotides outside the gene matches: 6.

The gene calls are TRBV6-1 and TRBJ2-5, with TRBD1 identical over 8 bases. V shed 5 bases and J 0 bases; nucleotides not matched to a gene: 8. The CDR3 extends over 16 amino acids. Germline values: CDR1 MNHNS, CDR2 SASEGT. CDR3 region: CASSPRDRYYQETQYF. The CDR3, as DNA: TGTGCCAGCAGTCCCCGGGACAGGTACTACCAAGAGACCCAGTACTTC.

This clonotype has just a few counts. The chain couples TRBV6-5 to TRBJ2-7; 9 positions agree with TRBD1. The CDR3 is 15 residues long. The germline gives CDR1 MNHEY, CDR2 SVGAGI. The V segment lost 0 bases and the J segment 9 bases; nucleotides outside the gene matches: 9. The CDR3 DNA follows: TGTGCCAGCAGTTACTCGGGGACAGGGATAGCCGTGCAGTACTTC. Amino acids: CASSYSGTGIAVQYF.

This clonotype was seen a few times. The chain has TRBV12-3 or TRBV12-4 and TRBJ2-1, with D tentatively TRBD1 or TRBD2 (5 bases each). The CDR3 totals 16 residues. V was cut by 6 bases and J by 5 bases, with 20 bases left in between. CDR3 sequence: CASSPTRGESDNEQFF. The CDR3, as DNA: TGTGCCAGCAGCCCGACCCGAGGGGAATCGGACAATGAGCAGTTCTTC.

This clonotype was counted only a few times. V and J are TRBV27 and TRBJ1-5; D ambiguous. V lost 3 bases, J lost 8 bases, and 8 bases lay in between. This CDR3 region has 12 residues. From germline, CDR1 is MNHEY and CDR2 SMNVEV (reference sequence). The CDR3 loop is CASSFQDEPQHF. CDR3 sequence (DNA): TGTGCCAGCAGTTTTCAGGACGAGCCCCAGCATTTT.

This clonotype was seen repeatedly, ten times or more. The chain recombines TRBV10-3 with TRBJ2-2; a possible D gene is TRBD2 (5 bases). The CDR3 runs 15 residues. Germline lookup yields CDR1 ENHRY and CDR2 SYGVKD. Trimming shortened V by 6 bases and J by 4 bases, and 15 bases separated the two germline ends. CDR3 residues: CAIRRVRRSTGELFF. CDR3 DNA: TGTGCCATCAGGCGGGTCAGACGGAGCACCGGGGAGCTGTTTTTT.